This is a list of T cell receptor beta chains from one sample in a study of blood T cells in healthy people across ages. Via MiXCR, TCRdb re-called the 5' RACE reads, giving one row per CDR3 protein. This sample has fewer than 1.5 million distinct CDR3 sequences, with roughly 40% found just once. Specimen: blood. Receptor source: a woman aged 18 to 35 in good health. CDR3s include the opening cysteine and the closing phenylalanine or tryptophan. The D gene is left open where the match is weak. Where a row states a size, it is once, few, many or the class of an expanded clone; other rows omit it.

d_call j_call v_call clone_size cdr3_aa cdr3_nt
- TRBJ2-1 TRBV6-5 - CASSYPLTGEQFF TGTGCCAGCAGTTACCCCCTTACAGGGGAGCAGTTCTTC
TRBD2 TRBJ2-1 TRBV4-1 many CASSQRESGMSSYNEQFF TGCGCCAGCAGCCAAAGGGAAAGCGGGATGAGCTCCTACAATGAGCAGTTCTTC
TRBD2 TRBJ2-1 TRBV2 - CASSAWGLAGRDEQFF TGTGCCAGCAGCGCCTGGGGACTAGCGGGTCGCGATGAGCAGTTCTTC
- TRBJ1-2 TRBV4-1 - CASSQSDSDGYTF TGCGCCAGCAGCCAATCCGATAGCGATGGCTACACCTTC
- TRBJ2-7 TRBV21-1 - CASSKEAASYEQYF TGTGCCAGCAGCAAAGAGGCAGCCTCCTACGAGCAGTACTTC
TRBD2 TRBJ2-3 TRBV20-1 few CSGRSSGTTDTQYF TGCAGTGGTCGCTCTAGCGGAACTACAGATACGCAGTATTTT
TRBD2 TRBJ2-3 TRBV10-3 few CAITGGGTDTQYF TGTGCCATCACGGGGGGGGGCACAGATACGCAGTATTTT
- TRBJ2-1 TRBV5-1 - CASSVDSANSYNEQFF TGCGCCAGCAGCGTGGATAGCGCCAACTCCTACAATGAGCAGTTCTTC
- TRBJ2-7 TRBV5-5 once CASSLKQMSSYEPYF TGTGCCAGCAGCTTAAAACAGATGAGCTCCTACGAGCCGTACTTC
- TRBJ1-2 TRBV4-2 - CASSQDQGVLGYGYTF TGTGCCAGCAGCCAAGATCAGGGTGTTCTCGGCTATGGCTACACCTTC
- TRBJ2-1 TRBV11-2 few CASSPQSWDYNEQFF TGTGCCAGCAGCCCCCAGAGCTGGGACTACAATGAGCAGTTCTTC
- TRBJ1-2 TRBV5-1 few CASSLDGDPNYGYTF TGCGCCAGCAGCTTGGATGGGGACCCTAACTATGGCTACACCTTC
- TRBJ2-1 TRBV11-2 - CASSLGLRGQFF TGTGCCAGCAGCCTAGGTCTCAGAGGGCAGTTCTTC
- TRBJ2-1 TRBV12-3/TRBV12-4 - CASLDLLVDEQFF TGTGCCAGCCTCGACCTTCTCGTCGATGAGCAGTTCTTC
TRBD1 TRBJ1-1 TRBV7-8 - CASSLATGEAFF TGTGCCAGCAGCTTAGCAACAGGGGAGGCTTTCTTT
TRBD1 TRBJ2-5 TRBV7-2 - CASSKGTGGWKTQYF TGTGCCAGCAGCAAAGGGACAGGGGGCTGGAAGACCCAGTACTTC
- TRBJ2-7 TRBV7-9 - CASSPTSGEVYEQYF TGTGCCAGCAGCCCCACCTCGGGGGAAGTTTACGAGCAGTACTTC
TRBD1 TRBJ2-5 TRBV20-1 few CSAARTGVGETQYF TGCAGTGCTGCGCGAACAGGGGTCGGGGAGACCCAGTACTTC
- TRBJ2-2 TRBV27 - CASSLLPSGTKIGELFF TGTGCCAGCAGTCTCTTACCCTCCGGGACCAAGATCGGGGAGCTGTTTTTT
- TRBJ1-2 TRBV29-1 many CSVEAGRSGYTF TGCAGCGTTGAGGCCGGACGGTCTGGCTACACCTTC
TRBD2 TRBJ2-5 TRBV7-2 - CASNLRRGGGVNEQYF TGTGCCAGCAACCTCCGGAGGGGCGGGGGGGTCAATGAGCAGTACTTC
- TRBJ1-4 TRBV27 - CARYGGGTNEKLFF TGTGCCAGATACGGGGGGGGAACTAATGAAAAACTGTTTTTT
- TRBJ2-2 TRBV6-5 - CASSYSVTGVGTGELFF TGTGCCAGCAGTTACTCGGTGACGGGAGTAGGTACCGGGGAGCTGTTTTTT
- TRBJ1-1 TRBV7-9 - CASYRWQGMNTEAFF TGTGCCAGCTATCGGTGGCAGGGCATGAACACTGAAGCTTTCTTT
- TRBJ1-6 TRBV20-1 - CSARDPGANSPLHF TGCAGTGCTAGAGATCCCGGGGCCAATTCACCCCTCCACTTT
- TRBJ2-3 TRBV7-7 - CASSLEGPNTQGATDTQYF TGTGCCAGCAGCTTGGAGGGCCCTAACACGCAGGGAGCCACAGATACGCAGTATTTT
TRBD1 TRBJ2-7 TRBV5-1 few CASSFGQDYEQYF TGCGCCAGCAGCTTCGGACAGGACTACGAGCAGTACTTC
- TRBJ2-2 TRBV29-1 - CSVTVYTGELFF TGCAGCGTTACCGTTTACACCGGGGAGCTGTTTTTT
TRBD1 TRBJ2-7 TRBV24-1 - CATSANRDRSYEQYF TGTGCCACCAGTGCCAACCGGGACAGGAGTTACGAGCAGTACTTC
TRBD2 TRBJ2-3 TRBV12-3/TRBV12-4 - CASSFVRGVTDTQYF TGTGCCAGCAGTTTCGTGCGGGGGGTCACAGATACGCAGTATTTT
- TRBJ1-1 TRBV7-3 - CASSLTCGELSGTEAFF TGTGCCAGCAGCTTAACGTGTGGGGAACTTTCGGGAACTGAAGCTTTCTTT
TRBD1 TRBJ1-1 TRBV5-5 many CASSLVTGTEAFF TGTGCCAGCAGCTTGGTGACAGGGACTGAAGCTTTCTTT
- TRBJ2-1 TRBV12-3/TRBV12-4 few CASSLVWGRDYNEQFF TGTGCCAGCAGTTTAGTATGGGGCAGGGACTACAATGAGCAGTTCTTC
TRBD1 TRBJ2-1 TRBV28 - CASSSLQGARSNEQFF TGTGCCAGCAGTTCCCTCCAGGGGGCTAGATCAAATGAGCAGTTCTTC
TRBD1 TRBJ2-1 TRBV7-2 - CASSLAGTGGFYEQFF TGTGCCAGCAGCTTAGCCGGGACAGGGGGATTCTATGAGCAGTTCTTC
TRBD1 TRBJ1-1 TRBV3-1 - CASSQTGVSTEAFF TGTGCCAGCAGCCAGACAGGGGTGTCCACTGAAGCTTTCTTT
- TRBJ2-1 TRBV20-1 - CSAGGYFANEQFF TGCAGTGCTGGGGGGTATTTCGCGAATGAGCAGTTCTTC
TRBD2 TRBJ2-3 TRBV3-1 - CASSQDLPSGTSTDTQYF TGTGCCAGCAGCCAAGATCTTCCTAGCGGGACTAGCACAGATACGCAGTATTTT
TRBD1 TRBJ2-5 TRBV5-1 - CASSQGQAYQETQYF TGCGCCAGCAGTCAGGGACAGGCCTACCAAGAGACCCAGTACTTC
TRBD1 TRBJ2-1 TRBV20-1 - CSARIPHGTGGDNEQFF TGCAGTGCGCGGATCCCCCACGGGACAGGGGGAGACAATGAGCAGTTCTTC
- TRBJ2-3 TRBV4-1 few CASSDGPGAPDTQYF TGCGCCAGCAGTGATGGGCCGGGAGCCCCAGATACGCAGTATTTT
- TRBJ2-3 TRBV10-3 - CAIVGADTQYF TGTGCCATTGTCGGGGCAGATACGCAGTATTTT
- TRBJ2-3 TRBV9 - CASSVYSPTQYTDTQYF TGTGCCAGCAGCGTGTACAGCCCGACCCAGTACACAGATACGCAGTATTTT
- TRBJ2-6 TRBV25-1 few CASSDTVFNSGANVLTF TGTGCCAGCAGTGATACGGTCTTCAACTCTGGGGCCAACGTCCTGACTTTC
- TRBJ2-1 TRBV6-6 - CASSGTNEQFF TGTGCCAGCAGTGGAACCAATGAGCAGTTCTTC
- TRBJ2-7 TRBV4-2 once CASQVARTKEGDEQYF TGTGCCAGCCAAGTCGCGCGCACCAAGGAGGGGGACGAGCAGTACTTC
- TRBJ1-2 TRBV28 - CASSARKGANYGYTF TGTGCCAGCTCTGCCAGAAAGGGGGCTAACTATGGCTACACCTTC
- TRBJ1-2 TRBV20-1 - CSASVERTLNYGYTF TGCAGTGCTAGTGTCGAACGGACCCTTAACTATGGCTACACCTTC
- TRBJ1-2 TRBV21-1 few CASSNPGTGANGCTF TGTGCCAGCAGCAACCCCGGGACAGGGGCCAATGGCTGCACCTTC
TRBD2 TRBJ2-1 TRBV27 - CATSGRLNEQFF TGTGCGACTAGCGGGAGACTCAATGAGCAGTTCTTC
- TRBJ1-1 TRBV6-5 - CASSYGPTVQAEAFF TGTGCCAGCAGTTATGGACCGACGGTTCAGGCTGAAGCTTTCTTT